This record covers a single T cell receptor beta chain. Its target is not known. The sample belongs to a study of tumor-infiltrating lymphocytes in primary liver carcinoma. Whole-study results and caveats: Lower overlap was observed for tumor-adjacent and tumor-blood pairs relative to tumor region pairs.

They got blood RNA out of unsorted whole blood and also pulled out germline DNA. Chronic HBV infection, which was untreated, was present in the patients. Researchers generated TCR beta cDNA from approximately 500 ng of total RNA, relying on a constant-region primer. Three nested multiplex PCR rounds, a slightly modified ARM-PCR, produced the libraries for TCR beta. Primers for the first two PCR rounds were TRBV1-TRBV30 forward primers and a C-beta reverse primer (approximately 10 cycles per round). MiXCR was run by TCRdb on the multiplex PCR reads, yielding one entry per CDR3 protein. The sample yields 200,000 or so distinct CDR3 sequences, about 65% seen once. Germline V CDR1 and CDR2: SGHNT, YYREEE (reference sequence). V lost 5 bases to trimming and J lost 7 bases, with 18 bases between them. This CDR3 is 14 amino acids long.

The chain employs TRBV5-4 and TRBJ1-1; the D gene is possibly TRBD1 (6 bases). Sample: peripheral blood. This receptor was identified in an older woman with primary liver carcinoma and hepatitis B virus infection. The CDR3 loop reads CASRSGQGTIEAFF. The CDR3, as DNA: TGTGCCAGCAGATCCGGGCAGGGGACTATTGAAGCTTTCTTT.